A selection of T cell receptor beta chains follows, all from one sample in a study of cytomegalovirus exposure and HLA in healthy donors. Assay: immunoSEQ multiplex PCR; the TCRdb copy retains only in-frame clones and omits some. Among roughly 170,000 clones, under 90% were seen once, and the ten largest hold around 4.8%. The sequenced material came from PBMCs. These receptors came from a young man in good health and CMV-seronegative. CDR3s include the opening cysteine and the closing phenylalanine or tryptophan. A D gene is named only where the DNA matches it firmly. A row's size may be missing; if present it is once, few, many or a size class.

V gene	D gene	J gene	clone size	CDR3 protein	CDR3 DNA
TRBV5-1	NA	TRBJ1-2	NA	CASSLDRGNYGYTF	TGCGCCAGCAGCTTGGACCGCGGGAACTATGGCTACACCTTC
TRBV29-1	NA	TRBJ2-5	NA	CSDPEEQYF	TGCAGCGACCCAGAGGAGCAGTACTTC
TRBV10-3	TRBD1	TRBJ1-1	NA	CAIRSGTGPPANTEAFF	TGTGCCATCAGATCCGGGACAGGGCCCCCGGCGAACACTGAAGCTTTCTTT
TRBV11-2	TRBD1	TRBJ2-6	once	CASSLVPGQGALTF	TGTGCCAGCAGCTTAGTACCGGGACAGGGGGCCCTGACTTTC
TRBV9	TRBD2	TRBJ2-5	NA	CASSPGTSTTETQYF	TGTGCCAGCAGCCCCGGGACTAGCACAACAGAGACCCAGTACTTC
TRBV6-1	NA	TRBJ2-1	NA	CASSEWGQDEQFF	TGTGCCAGCAGTGAGTGGGGCCAGGATGAGCAGTTCTTC
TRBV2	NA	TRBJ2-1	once	CASILQPGTLYNEQFF	TGTGCCAGCATTCTGCAGCCCGGGACTTTATACAATGAGCAGTTCTTC
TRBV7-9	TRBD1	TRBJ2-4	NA	CASSPRGQNIQYF	TGTGCCAGCAGCCCTAGGGGGCAAAACATTCAGTACTTC
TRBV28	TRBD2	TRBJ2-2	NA	CASLTELAVPGELFF	TGTGCCAGCCTGACCGAACTAGCGGTCCCCGGGGAGCTGTTTTTT
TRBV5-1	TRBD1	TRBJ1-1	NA	CASSPQGLKGEAFF	TGCGCCAGCAGCCCACAGGGGCTCAAGGGTGAAGCTTTCTTT
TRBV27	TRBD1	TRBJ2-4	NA	CASRLQGSKNIQYF	TGTGCCAGCAGACTACAGGGGTCCAAAAACATTCAGTACTTC
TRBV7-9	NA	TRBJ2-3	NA	CASSVGESGTDTQYF	TGTGCCAGCAGCGTAGGGGAGAGCGGCACAGATACGCAGTATTTT
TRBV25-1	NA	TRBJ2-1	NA	CASSYVGQYNEQFF	TGTGCCAGCAGTTACGTCGGACAATACAATGAGCAGTTCTTC
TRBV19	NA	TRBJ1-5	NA	CASSPTYQPQHF	TGTGCCAGTAGTCCAACTTATCAGCCCCAGCATTTT
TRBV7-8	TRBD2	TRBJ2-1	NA	CASSLALGLAGPNEQFF	TGTGCCAGCAGCTTAGCGCTAGGACTAGCGGGACCTAATGAGCAGTTCTTC
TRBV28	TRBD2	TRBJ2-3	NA	CASSVPSGRAGTDTQYF	TGTGCCAGCAGTGTTCCTAGCGGGAGGGCCGGCACAGATACGCAGTATTTT
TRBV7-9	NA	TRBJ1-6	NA	CASSLPLFSSPLHF	TGTGCCAGCAGCTTACCACTCTTTTCTTCACCCCTCCACTTT